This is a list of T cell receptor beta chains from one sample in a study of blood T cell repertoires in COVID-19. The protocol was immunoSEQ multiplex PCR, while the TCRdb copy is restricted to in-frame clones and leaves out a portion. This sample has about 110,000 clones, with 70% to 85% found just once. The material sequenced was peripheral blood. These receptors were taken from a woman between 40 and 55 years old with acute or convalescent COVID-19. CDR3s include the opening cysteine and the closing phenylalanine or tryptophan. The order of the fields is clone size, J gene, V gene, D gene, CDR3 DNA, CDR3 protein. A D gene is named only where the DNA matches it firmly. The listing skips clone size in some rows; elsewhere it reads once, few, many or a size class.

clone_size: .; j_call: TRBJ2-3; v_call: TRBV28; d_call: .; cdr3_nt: TGTGCCAGCACCGGAAGGGGGGGGGCCACAGATACGCAGTATTTT; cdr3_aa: CASTGRGGATDTQYF
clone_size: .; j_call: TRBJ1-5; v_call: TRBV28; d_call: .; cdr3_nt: TGTGCCAGCAGTCCATGGCGGGGCCACGGAAGCAATCAGCCCCAGCATTTT; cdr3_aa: CASSPWRGHGSNQPQHF
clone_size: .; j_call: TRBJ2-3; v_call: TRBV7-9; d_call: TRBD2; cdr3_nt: TGTGCCAACGGGCCGACCCGGACTAGCCCCCAAGATGGGACGCAGTATTTT; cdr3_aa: CANGPTRTSPQDGTQYF
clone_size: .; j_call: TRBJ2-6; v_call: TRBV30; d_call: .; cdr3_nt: TGTGCCTGGACCATCTCGGGAATCTCTGGGGCCAACGTCCTGACTTTC; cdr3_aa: CAWTISGISGANVLTF
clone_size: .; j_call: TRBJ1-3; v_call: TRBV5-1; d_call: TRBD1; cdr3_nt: TGCGCCAGCAGCTCTCAGCAGGGGGTGAACACCATATATTTT; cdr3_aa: CASSSQQGVNTIYF
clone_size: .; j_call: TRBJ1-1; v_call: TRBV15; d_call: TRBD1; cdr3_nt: TGTGCCACCAGCAGAGTCCGGGGACAGGGTTCTACTGAAGCTTTCTTT; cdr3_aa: CATSRVRGQGSTEAFF
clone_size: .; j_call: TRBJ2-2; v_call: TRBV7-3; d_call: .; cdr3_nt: TGTGCCAGCAGCTTTCAGGGAGGCGCCGGGGAGCTGTTTTTT; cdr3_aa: CASSFQGGAGELFF
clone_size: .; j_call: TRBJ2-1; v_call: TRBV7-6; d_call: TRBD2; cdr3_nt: TGTGCCAGCAGCGCCACGCGGGGGGCCTACAATGAGCAGTTCTTC; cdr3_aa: CASSATRGAYNEQFF
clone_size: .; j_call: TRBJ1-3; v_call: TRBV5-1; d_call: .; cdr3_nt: TGCGCCAGCAGCTTGGGAGGGCCGGACCTTGGAAACACCATATATTTT; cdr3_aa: CASSLGGPDLGNTIYF
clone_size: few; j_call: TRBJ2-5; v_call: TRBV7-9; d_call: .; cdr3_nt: TGTGCCAGCAGCTCCCGACTGGTTCAAGAGACCCAGTACTTC; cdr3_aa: CASSSRLVQETQYF
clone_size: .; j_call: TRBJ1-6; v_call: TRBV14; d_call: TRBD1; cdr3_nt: TGTGCCAGCAGCCTCCAGGGGGAGTTGGGTAATTCACCCCTCCACTTT; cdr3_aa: CASSLQGELGNSPLHF
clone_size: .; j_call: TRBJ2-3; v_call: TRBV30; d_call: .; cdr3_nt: TGTGCCTGGGACCAATGGGAGGATACGCAGTATTTT; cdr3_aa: CAWDQWEDTQYF
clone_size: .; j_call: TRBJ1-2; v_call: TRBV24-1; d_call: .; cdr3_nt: TGTGCCACCAGTGACCCACGGACAGTGGGCTACGGCTACACCTTC; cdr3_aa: CATSDPRTVGYGYTF
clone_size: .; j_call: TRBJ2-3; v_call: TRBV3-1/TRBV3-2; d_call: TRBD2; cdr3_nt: TGTGCCAGCAGCCAAGGACTAGCCACCCGTAGCACAGATACGCAGTATTTT; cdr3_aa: CASSQGLATRSTDTQYF
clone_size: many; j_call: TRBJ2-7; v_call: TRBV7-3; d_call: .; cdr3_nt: TGTGCCAGCAGCCCCGCCGGGGGGCGGGTCTCCTACGAGCAGTACTTC; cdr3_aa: CASSPAGGRVSYEQYF
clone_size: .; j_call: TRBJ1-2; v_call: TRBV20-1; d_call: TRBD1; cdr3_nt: TGCAGTGCTAGTGCCCAGGGCCAGGACAGGGCTTTCTATGGCTACACCTTC; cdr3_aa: CSASAQGQDRAFYGYTF
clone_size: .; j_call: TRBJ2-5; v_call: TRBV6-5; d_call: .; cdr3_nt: TGTGCCAGCAGCCGACACCCCCGCGAGACCCAGTACTTC; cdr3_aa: CASSRHPRETQYF
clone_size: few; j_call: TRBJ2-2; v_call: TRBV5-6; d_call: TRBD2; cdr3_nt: TGTGCCAGCAGCCCAATGACTAGCGGGGGCACCGGGGAGCTGTTTTTT; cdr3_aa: CASSPMTSGGTGELFF
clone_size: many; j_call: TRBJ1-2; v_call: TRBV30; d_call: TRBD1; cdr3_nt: TGTGCCTGGAGTGATGCTCCGGGACAGCAAAACTATGGCTACACCTTC; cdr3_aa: CAWSDAPGQQNYGYTF
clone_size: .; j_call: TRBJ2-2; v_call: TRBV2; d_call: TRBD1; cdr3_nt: TGTGCCAGCAGATCCGGGACAGGGACCACCGGGGAGCTGTTTTTT; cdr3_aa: CASRSGTGTTGELFF
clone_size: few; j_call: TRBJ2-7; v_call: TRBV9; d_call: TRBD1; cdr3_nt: TGTGCCAGCAGCGTTTCCGGGACAGGGGAGGTCGAGCAGTACTTC; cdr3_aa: CASSVSGTGEVEQYF
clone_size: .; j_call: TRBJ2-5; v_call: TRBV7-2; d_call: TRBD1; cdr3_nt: TGTGCCAGCAGTTGGACAGGGTCGGAAGAGACCCAGTACTTC; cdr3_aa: CASSWTGSEETQYF
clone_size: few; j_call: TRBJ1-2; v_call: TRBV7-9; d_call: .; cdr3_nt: TGTGCCAGCAGCCTCGGACAGATGTATGGCTACACCTTC; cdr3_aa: CASSLGQMYGYTF
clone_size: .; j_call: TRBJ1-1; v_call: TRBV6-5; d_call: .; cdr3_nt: TGTGCCAGCAGTTACGGCACCTTCACTGAAGCTTTCTTT; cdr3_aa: CASSYGTFTEAFF
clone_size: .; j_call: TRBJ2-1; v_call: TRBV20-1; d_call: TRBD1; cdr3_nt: TGCAGTGCTAGTGATTCTGGACAGGGGAGTTACAATGAGCAGTTCTTC; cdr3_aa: CSASDSGQGSYNEQFF
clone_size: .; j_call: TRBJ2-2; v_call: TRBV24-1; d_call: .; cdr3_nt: TGTGCCACCAGTGGTAGAGGCCCCGGGGAGCTGTTTTTT; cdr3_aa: CATSGRGPGELFF
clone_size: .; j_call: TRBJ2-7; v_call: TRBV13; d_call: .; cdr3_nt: TGTGCCAGCAGCTTAAGACGGGGAAGGGCTTCCAGCGAGCAGTACTTC; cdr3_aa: CASSLRRGRASSEQYF
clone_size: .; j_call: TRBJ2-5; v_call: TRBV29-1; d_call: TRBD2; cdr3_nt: TGCAGCGTTGGGGAGCGGGGGGGCCTAGAGACCCAGTACTTC; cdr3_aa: CSVGERGGLETQYF
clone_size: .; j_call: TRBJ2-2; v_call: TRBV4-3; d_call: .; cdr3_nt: TGCGCCAGCAGCCAAGAGTTCGAGGTTAGCACCGGGGAGCTGTTTTTT; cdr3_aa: CASSQEFEVSTGELFF
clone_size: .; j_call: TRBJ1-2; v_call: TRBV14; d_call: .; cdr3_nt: TGTGCCAGCAGCCAAGGACAGAACTATGGCTACACCTTC; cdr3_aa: CASSQGQNYGYTF
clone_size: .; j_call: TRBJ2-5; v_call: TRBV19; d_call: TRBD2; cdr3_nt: TGTGCCAGTTCTAGCGGGGGGACCCAAGAGACCCAGTACTTC; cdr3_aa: CASSSGGTQETQYF
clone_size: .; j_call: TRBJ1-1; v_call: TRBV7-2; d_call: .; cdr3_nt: TGTGCCAGCAGCTTGCACAGGGAGCACACTGAAGCTTTCTTT; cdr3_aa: CASSLHREHTEAFF
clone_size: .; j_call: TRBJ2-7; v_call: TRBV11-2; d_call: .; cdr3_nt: TGTGCCAGCAGCGTAGGAACAGGCTCCTACGAGCAGTACTTC; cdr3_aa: CASSVGTGSYEQYF
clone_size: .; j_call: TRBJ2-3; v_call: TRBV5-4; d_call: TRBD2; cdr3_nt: TGTGCCAGCAGCTTGGTAGCGGGGGTCACAGATACGCAGTATTTT; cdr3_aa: CASSLVAGVTDTQYF
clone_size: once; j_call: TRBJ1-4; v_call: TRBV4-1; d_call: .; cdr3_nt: TGCGCCAGCAGCCAAGGCAGGTGGATTGAAAAACTGTTTTTT; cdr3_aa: CASSQGRWIEKLFF
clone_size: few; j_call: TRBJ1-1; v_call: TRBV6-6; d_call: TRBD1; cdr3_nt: TGTGCCAGCAGTTACTCGGACAGGGGCACTGAAGCTTTCTTT; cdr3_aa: CASSYSDRGTEAFF
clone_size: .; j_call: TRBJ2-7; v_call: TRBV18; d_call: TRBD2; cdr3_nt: TGTGCCAGCTCCACCACCAGCGGGGGGTACTACGAGCAGTACTTC; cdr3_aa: CASSTTSGGYYEQYF
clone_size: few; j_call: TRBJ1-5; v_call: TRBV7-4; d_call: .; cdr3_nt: TGTGCCAGCAGGACGGGGGTGTCGGATCAGCCCCAGCATTTT; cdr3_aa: CASRTGVSDQPQHF
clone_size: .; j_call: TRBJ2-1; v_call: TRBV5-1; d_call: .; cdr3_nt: TGCGCCAGCAGCCTGGCCCCGGGGGTCTCCTACAATGAGCAGTTCTTC; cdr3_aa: CASSLAPGVSYNEQFF
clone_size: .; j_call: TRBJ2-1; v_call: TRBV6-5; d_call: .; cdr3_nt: TGTGCCAGCAGTCGGAGGTCGGGGACCTACAATGAGCAGTTCTTC; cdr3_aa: CASSRRSGTYNEQFF
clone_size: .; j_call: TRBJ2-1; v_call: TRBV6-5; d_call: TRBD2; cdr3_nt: TGTGCCAGCAGGAGAGCGGGGGGGGCTTATGAGCAGTTCTTC; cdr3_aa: CASRRAGGAYEQFF
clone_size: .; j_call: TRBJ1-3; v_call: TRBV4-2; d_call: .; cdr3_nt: TGTGCCAGCAGCCAAGATCCCCTTGGAAACACCATATATTTT; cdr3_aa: CASSQDPLGNTIYF
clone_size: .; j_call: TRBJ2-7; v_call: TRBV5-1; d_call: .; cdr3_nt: TGCGCCAGCAGCTTCCGGACAGTAGGTTCGTCCTACTACGAGCAGTACTTC; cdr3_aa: CASSFRTVGSSYYEQYF
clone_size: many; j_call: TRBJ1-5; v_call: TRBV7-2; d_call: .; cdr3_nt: TGTGCCAGCAGCTTCTCAGGGTCTGGTCAGCCCCAGCATTTT; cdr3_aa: CASSFSGSGQPQHF
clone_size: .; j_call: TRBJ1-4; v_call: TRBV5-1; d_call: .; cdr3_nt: TGCGCCAGCAGCTCAACAGGGTTAAGTAATGAAAAACTGTTTTTT; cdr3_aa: CASSSTGLSNEKLFF
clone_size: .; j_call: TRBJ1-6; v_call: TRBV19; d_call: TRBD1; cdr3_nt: TGTGCCAGTAGGGCCCAGGACAGGGCTAATTCACCCCTCCACTTT; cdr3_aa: CASRAQDRANSPLHF
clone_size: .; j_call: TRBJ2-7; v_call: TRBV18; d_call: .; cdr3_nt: TGTGCCAGCTCACCCCCCGGGGGATATAGCGAGCAGTACTTC; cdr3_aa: CASSPPGGYSEQYF
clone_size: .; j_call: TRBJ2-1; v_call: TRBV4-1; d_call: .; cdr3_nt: TGCGCCAGCAGCCAAGATCGGGCATCCGCTCTGGGCGGGGACAATGAGCAGTTCTTC; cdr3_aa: CASSQDRASALGGDNEQFF
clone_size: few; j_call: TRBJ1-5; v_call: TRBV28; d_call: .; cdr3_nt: TGTGCCAGCAGTCGACCACAGGTGGTGTGGACGCATTTT; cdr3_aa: CASSRPQVVWTHF
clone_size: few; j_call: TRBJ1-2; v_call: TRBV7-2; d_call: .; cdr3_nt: TGTGCCAGCAGCCTACTCCCAGGGAACTATGGCTACACCTTC; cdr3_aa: CASSLLPGNYGYTF
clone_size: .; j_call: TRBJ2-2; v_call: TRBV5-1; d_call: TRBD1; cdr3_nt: TGCGCCAGCAGCTCTGACAGGGCCCACACGAACACCGGGGAGCTGTTTTTT; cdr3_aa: CASSSDRAHTNTGELFF
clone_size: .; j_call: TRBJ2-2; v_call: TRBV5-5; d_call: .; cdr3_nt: TGTGCCAGCAGCTTGTCGGGGGGCTTTGGCACCGGGGAGCTGTTTTTT; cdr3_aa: CASSLSGGFGTGELFF
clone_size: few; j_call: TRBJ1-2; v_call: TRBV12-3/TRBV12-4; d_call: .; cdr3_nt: TGTGCCAGCAGTCCGGGGGGTAACTATGGCTACACCTTC; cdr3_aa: CASSPGGNYGYTF
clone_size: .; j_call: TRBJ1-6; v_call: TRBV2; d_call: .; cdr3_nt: TGTGCCAGCAGTGAAACGGGGTTGGCCAATTCACCCCTCCACTTT; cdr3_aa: CASSETGLANSPLHF
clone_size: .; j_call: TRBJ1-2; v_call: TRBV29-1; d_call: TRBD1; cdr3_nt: TGCAGAGCCTCAGGGGGCCTGGAGGATGGCTACACCTTC; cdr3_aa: CRASGGLEDGYTF
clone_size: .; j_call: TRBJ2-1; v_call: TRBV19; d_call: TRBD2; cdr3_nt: TGTGCCAGTAGTATGAGAAATAGCGGGGGGGGAGGCTACAATGAGCAGTTCTTC; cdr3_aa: CASSMRNSGGGGYNEQFF
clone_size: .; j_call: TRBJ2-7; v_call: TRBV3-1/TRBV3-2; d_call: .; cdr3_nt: TGTGCCAGCAGCCAAGGGGTGGAACTAACTGACGAGCAGTACTTC; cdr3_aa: CASSQGVELTDEQYF